Listed below are T cell receptor beta chains from one sample, sequenced in a study of T cell responses to AZD1222 COVID-19 vaccine. Only in-frame clones appear in the TCRdb table, and some are missing; sequencing was by immunoSEQ multiplex PCR. The top ten hold more than 0.4% of the sample, which has about 180,000 clones, about 91% seen once. The sequenced sample was peripheral blood, obtained on day 0 of AZD1222 vaccination. These receptors were taken from an adult in good health. Each CDR3 is given with its conserved first and last residue. The order of the fields is CDR3 DNA, CDR3 protein, V gene, J gene, D gene, clone size. A D gene is named only where the DNA matches it firmly. A row's size may be missing; if present it is once, few, many or a size class.

CDR3nt: TGTGCCAGCTCCCCGGGAACCTCAGGGGGGGCTTTCTTT
CDR3aa: CASSPGTSGGAFF
v_gene: TRBV9
j_gene: TRBJ1-1
d_gene: TRBD1
abundance: .

CDR3nt: TGCGCCAGCAGCTTGACAGGGGCAGGGGATGAGCAGTTCTTC
CDR3aa: CASSLTGAGDEQFF
v_gene: TRBV5-1
j_gene: TRBJ2-1
d_gene: TRBD1
abundance: .

CDR3nt: TGCGCCAGCAGCCAAGATCGGGGGTTCGGTGAAGCTTTCTTT
CDR3aa: CASSQDRGFGEAFF
v_gene: TRBV4-3
j_gene: TRBJ1-1
d_gene: .
abundance: .

CDR3nt: TGTGCCACCAGCAGAGATCGAGGGGGAACAGATACGCAGTATTTT
CDR3aa: CATSRDRGGTDTQYF
v_gene: TRBV15
j_gene: TRBJ2-3
d_gene: .
abundance: once

CDR3nt: TGTGCCACCAGTGATTTGCACGGGGTCAATGAGCAGTTCTTC
CDR3aa: CATSDLHGVNEQFF
v_gene: TRBV24-1
j_gene: TRBJ2-1
d_gene: .
abundance: .

CDR3nt: TGTGCCAGCAGCTCCGATCGAGCGGGATCGGCTTTCTTT
CDR3aa: CASSSDRAGSAFF
v_gene: TRBV7-8
j_gene: TRBJ1-1
d_gene: .
abundance: .

CDR3nt: TGTGCCAGCAGTTACCTTACAGGGGGAGCACAAGAGACCCAGTACTTC
CDR3aa: CASSYLTGGAQETQYF
v_gene: TRBV6-5
j_gene: TRBJ2-5
d_gene: TRBD1
abundance: .

CDR3nt: TGTGCCAGCAGCTTACCGGGAGCTGGAAACACCATATATTTT
CDR3aa: CASSLPGAGNTIYF
v_gene: TRBV7-2
j_gene: TRBJ1-3
d_gene: .
abundance: .

CDR3nt: TGTGCCAGCAGTTCCTACAGCCAAGGGGAGCCCCAGCATTTT
CDR3aa: CASSSYSQGEPQHF
v_gene: TRBV28
j_gene: TRBJ1-5
d_gene: .
abundance: .

CDR3nt: TGCGCCAGCAGCCAAGTAGGGGCGGGAAACACCATATATTTT
CDR3aa: CASSQVGAGNTIYF
v_gene: TRBV4-3
j_gene: TRBJ1-3
d_gene: .
abundance: .

CDR3nt: TGTGCCAGCAGTTTATCGACGTTTAGCAATCAGCCCCAGCATTTT
CDR3aa: CASSLSTFSNQPQHF
v_gene: TRBV27
j_gene: TRBJ1-5
d_gene: .
abundance: .

CDR3nt: TGTGCCAGCAGTGCCCCGACAGGGTCCACGGCACCCCTCCACTTT
CDR3aa: CASSAPTGSTAPLHF
v_gene: TRBV28
j_gene: TRBJ1-6
d_gene: TRBD1
abundance: .

CDR3nt: TGTGCCAGAAGGCCTGCGGAGCGGGGGGGCGACACCGGGGAGCTGTTTTTT
CDR3aa: CARRPAERGGDTGELFF
v_gene: TRBV7-5
j_gene: TRBJ2-2
d_gene: .
abundance: .

CDR3nt: TGTGCCAGCAGCCCTGCCGGGACAAATCCTTATGGCTACACCTTC
CDR3aa: CASSPAGTNPYGYTF
v_gene: TRBV3-1/TRBV3-2
j_gene: TRBJ1-2
d_gene: .
abundance: .

CDR3nt: TGTGCCAGCAGACCGGGACACCTCTCCTACGAGCAGTACTTC
CDR3aa: CASRPGHLSYEQYF
v_gene: TRBV2
j_gene: TRBJ2-7
d_gene: .
abundance: .

CDR3nt: TGTGCCAGCAGTCACTTCGGACTAGCGGGAGGGCCGAGAACCGGGGAGCTGTTTTTT
CDR3aa: CASSHFGLAGGPRTGELFF
v_gene: TRBV27
j_gene: TRBJ2-2
d_gene: TRBD2
abundance: .

CDR3nt: TGTGCCAGCAGCCCGGCCGGGACTAGCGGGGGAGTTGAGCAGTTCTTC
CDR3aa: CASSPAGTSGGVEQFF
v_gene: TRBV3-1/TRBV3-2
j_gene: TRBJ2-1
d_gene: TRBD2
abundance: .

CDR3nt: TGTGCCTGGAGTTTATCCGGGACAGGGACCCACGAGCAGTACTTC
CDR3aa: CAWSLSGTGTHEQYF
v_gene: TRBV30
j_gene: TRBJ2-7
d_gene: TRBD1
abundance: .

CDR3nt: TGTGCCAGCAGCTTGGACAGCTCTAATGAAAAACTGTTTTTT
CDR3aa: CASSLDSSNEKLFF
v_gene: TRBV5-5
j_gene: TRBJ1-4
d_gene: .
abundance: .

CDR3nt: TGTGCCAGCAGCTTAGACAGGGAACTGTTTTTT
CDR3aa: CASSLDRELFF
v_gene: TRBV7-9
j_gene: TRBJ1-4
d_gene: .
abundance: .

CDR3nt: TGTGCCTGGAGTGGCAAGGGGGCTAGCTACACCTTC
CDR3aa: CAWSGKGASYTF
v_gene: TRBV30
j_gene: TRBJ1-2
d_gene: TRBD1
abundance: .

CDR3nt: TGTGCAAGTCGACGGGGCAATCACTCTGGAAACACCATATATTTT
CDR3aa: CASRRGNHSGNTIYF
v_gene: TRBV12-2
j_gene: TRBJ1-3
d_gene: .
abundance: once

CDR3nt: TGTGCCAGCAGCGATACAGGGTACGCAGATACGCAGTATTTT
CDR3aa: CASSDTGYADTQYF
v_gene: TRBV9
j_gene: TRBJ2-3
d_gene: .
abundance: .

CDR3nt: TGCGCCAGCAGTGAGTCCGGGGCAGGGCTCGAGGAGACCCAGTACTTC
CDR3aa: CASSESGAGLEETQYF
v_gene: TRBV10-2
j_gene: TRBJ2-5
d_gene: .
abundance: .

CDR3nt: TGTGCCAGCAGCCAAGATTGGGGCACCTACCAAGAGACCCAGTACTTC
CDR3aa: CASSQDWGTYQETQYF
v_gene: TRBV4-2
j_gene: TRBJ2-5
d_gene: .
abundance: once

CDR3nt: TGCGCCAGTTCCCACGGGGAGCTGTTTTTT
CDR3aa: CASSHGELFF
v_gene: TRBV10-2
j_gene: TRBJ2-2
d_gene: .
abundance: .

CDR3nt: TGTGCCAGCAGCGAAGGCCTGATTAATTCACCCCTCCACTTT
CDR3aa: CASSEGLINSPLHF
v_gene: TRBV9
j_gene: TRBJ1-6
d_gene: .
abundance: .

CDR3nt: TGTGCCTGGAGTGGCGCTGCACTTTCACCCCAGCATTTT
CDR3aa: CAWSGAALSPQHF
v_gene: TRBV30
j_gene: TRBJ1-5
d_gene: .
abundance: .

CDR3nt: TGTGCCAGCAGTTCTAGCGGGGGGGCCGGAAATGAGCAGTTCTTC
CDR3aa: CASSSSGGAGNEQFF
v_gene: TRBV27
j_gene: TRBJ2-1
d_gene: TRBD2
abundance: .